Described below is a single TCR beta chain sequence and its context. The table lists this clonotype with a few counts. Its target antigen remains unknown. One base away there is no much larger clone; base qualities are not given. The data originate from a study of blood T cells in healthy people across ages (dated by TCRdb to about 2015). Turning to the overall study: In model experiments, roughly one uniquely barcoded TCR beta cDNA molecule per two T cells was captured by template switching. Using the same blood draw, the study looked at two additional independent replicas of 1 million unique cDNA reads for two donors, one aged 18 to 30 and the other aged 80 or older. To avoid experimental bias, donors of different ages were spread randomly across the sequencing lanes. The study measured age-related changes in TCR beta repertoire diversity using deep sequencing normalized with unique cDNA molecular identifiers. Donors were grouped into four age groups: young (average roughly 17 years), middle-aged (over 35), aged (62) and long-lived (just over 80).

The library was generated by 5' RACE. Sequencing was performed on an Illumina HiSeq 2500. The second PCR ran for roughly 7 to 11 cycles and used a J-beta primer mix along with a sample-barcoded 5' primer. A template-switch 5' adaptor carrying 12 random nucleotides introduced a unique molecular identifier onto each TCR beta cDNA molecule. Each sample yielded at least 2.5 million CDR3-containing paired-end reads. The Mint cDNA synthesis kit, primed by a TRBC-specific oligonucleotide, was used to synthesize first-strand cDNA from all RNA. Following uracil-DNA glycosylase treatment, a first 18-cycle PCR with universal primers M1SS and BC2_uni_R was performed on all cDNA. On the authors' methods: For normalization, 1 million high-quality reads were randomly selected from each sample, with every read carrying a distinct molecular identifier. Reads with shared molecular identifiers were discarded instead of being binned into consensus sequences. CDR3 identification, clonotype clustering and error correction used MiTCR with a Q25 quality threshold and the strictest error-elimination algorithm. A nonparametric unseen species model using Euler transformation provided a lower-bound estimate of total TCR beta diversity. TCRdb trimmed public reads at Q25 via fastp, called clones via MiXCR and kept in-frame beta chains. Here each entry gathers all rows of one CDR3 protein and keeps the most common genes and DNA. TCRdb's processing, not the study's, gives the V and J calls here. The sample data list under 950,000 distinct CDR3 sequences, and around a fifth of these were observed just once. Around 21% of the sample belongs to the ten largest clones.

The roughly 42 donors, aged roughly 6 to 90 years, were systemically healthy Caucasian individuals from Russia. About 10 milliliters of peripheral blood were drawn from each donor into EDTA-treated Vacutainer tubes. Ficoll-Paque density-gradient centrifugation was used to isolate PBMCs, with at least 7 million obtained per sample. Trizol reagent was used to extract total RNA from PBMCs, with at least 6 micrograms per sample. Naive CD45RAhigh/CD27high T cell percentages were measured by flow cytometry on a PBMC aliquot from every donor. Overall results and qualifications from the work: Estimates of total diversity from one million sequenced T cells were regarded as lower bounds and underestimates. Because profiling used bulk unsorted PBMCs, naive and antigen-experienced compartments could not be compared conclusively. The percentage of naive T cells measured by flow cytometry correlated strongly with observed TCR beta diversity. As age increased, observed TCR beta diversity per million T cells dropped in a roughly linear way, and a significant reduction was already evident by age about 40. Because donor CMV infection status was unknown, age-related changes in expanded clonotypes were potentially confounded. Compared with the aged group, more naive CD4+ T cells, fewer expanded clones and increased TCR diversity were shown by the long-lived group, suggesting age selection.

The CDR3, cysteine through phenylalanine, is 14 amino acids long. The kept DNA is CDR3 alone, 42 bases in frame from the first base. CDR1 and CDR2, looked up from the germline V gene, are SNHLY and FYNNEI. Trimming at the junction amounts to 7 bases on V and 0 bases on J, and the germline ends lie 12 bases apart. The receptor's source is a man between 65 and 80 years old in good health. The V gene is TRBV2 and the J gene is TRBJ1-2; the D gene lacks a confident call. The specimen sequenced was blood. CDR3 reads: CASTTAQANYGYTF. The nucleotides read TGTGCCAGCACAACAGCTCAAGCTAACTATGGCTACACCTTC.